Following are 27 T cell receptor beta chains from one sample sequenced in a study of blood T cell repertoires in COVID-19 (TCRdb year 2020). Library preparation used the immunoSEQ multiplex PCR assay. What TCRdb holds here is the immuneACCESS table cut down to in-frame rearrangements. Part of the clones is not present; checked against another copy, under half of the missing clones reflect an unresolved V gene, and the others are unexplained. A total of about 120,000 clones appear in this sample, 80% to 90% of them only once. 0.7% to 0.9% of the sample comes from the top ten. Sequencing used peripheral blood. These receptor sequences come from a woman in her fifties or sixties with active or convalescent COVID-19.

The chain's CDR3 is CASSQRQGFLDTQYF. CDR3 DNA: TGTGCCAGCAGCCAAAGACAGGGGTTTCTGGATACGCAGTATTTT. The rearrangement links TRBV3-1 (or the pseudogene TRBV3-2) to TRBJ2-3; 8 positions match TRBD1. Germline trimming cut 2 bases from V and 6 bases from J; bases unmatched to any gene: 7. The germline V gene has CDR1 LGHDT and CDR2 YNNKEL (reference sequence). This CDR3 has 15 amino acids.

V usage is TRBV29-1 and J usage is TRBJ1-5, with TRBD1 identical over 7 bases. Unmatched junction bases numbered 9, after V lost 6 bases and J lost 4 bases. There are 14 residues in the CDR3. CDR1 SQVTM and CDR2 ANQGSEA come from the germline V gene. The CDR3 spells CSVLTGSGNQPQHF. The CDR3 nucleotides read TGCAGCGTGTTGACAGGGTCCGGGAATCAGCCCCAGCATTTT.

The chain has TRBV28 and TRBJ1-3; perhaps TRBD1 as D (6 bases). The CDR3 runs 17 residues. CDR1 and CDR2 (germline): MDHEN, SYDVKM. Deletions cut 2 bases from V and 0 bases from J, with 14 bases between. CDR3 loop: CASSLTRTALSGNTIYF. CDR3 sequence (DNA): TGTGCCAGCAGTTTAACTAGGACAGCCCTCTCTGGAAACACCATATATTTT.

This clone has just one count. V usage is TRBV9 and J usage is TRBJ2-2; no definite D call. The CDR3 spans 15 residues. Trimming pared 2 bases from V and 4 bases from J, leaving 12 bases between. CDR1 is SGDLS, CDR2 YYNGEE, per germline. This CDR3 is CASSVTTESTGELFF. CDR3 bases: TGTGCCAGCAGCGTGACGACTGAGAGCACCGGGGAGCTGTTTTTT.

The chain is built from TRBV11-2 and TRBJ2-2; D is possibly TRBD2 (6 bases). CDR1 and CDR2 (germline): SGHAT, FQNNGV. Trimming cost V 6 bases and J 7 bases, with 15 bases left between them. The CDR3 runs to 14 residues. DNA of the CDR3: TGTGCCAGCAGTTACCGGGTGGAGGGCGGGGAGCTGTTTTTT. It specifies CASSYRVEGGELFF.

CDR3 in amino acids: CASSGPSTSGSSEQYF. The DNA of the CDR3 is TGTGCCAGCAGCGGTCCCTCTACTAGCGGGTCAAGCGAGCAGTACTTC. The chain has TRBV13 and TRBJ2-7; 9 positions agree with TRBD2. CDR1 PRHDT and CDR2 FYEKMQ come from the germline V gene (reference sequence). Trimming took 5 bases from V and 6 from J; bases not matched to a gene: 14. This CDR3 is 16 amino acids long.

The rearrangement uses TRBV12-3 or TRBV12-4 and TRBJ2-3; the D is unclear. Between the trimmed V and J ends, which lost 5 bases and 4 bases, there was a span of 4 bases. The CDR3 covers 11 residues. The CDR3 region is CASSPADTQYF. The CDR3 bases are TGTGCCAGCAGTCCAGCAGATACGCAGTATTTT.

This chain joins TRBV28 and TRBJ1-5; D remains ambiguous. This CDR3 spans 15 amino acids. Between the trimmed V and J ends, which lost 5 bases and 3 bases, there was a span of 14 bases. Germline CDR1 is MDHEN and CDR2 is SYDVKM. In nucleotides, the CDR3 is TGTGCCAGCAGTGTGATGCAGGTCAACAATCAGCCCCAGCATTTT. Protein: CASSVMQVNNQPQHF.

The V and J genes are TRBV6-6 and TRBJ1-2; D is undetermined. CDR1 is MNHNY and CDR2 is SVGAGI in the germline V gene (reference sequence). V was cut by 4 bases and J by 6 bases, with 9 bases left in between. CDR3 length equals 12 residues. CDR3 sequence reads: CASSLEGHGYTF. CDR3 DNA sequence: TGTGCCAGCAGTTTAGAGGGCCATGGCTACACCTTC.

The chain's CDR3 is CSVKGQQVTEAFF. CDR3 coding DNA: TGCAGCGTCAAGGGACAGCAAGTGACTGAAGCTTTCTTT. The chain employs TRBV29-1 and TRBJ1-1, with 7 bases fitting TRBD1. This CDR3 has 13 residues. V shed 6 bases, J shed 5 bases, and the junction held 9 bases outside the gene matches. In germline, CDR1 is SQVTM, CDR2 ANQGSEA. Drawing the rest from reference TRBV29-1 and TRBJ1-1, the complete variable domain is SAVISQKPSRDICQRGTSLTIQCQVDSQVTMMFWYRQQPGQSLTLIATANQGSEATYESGFVIDKFPISRPNLTFSTLTVSNMSPEDSSIYLCSVKGQQVTEAFFGQGTRLTVV.

Only a few counts were recorded for this clone. The conserved closing phenylalanine or tryptophan is absent in this CDR3, likely reflecting a read error. The limits of the CDR3 on the DNA are not certain, so only TCRdb's listed CDR3 is given. The genes are TRBV28 and TRBJ1-1. Germline loops: CDR1 MDHEN, CDR2 SYDVKM. The CDR3 is 10 amino acids long, termini counted. CDR3: CAILGVKGRE.

V is TRBV6-2 or TRBV6-3 and J is TRBJ1-1; D is undetermined. The length of the CDR3 is 14 residues. Germline V gives CDR1 MNHEY, CDR2 SVGEGT. Trimming stripped 6 bases from V and 3 bases from J, with 14 bases between. In DNA, the CDR3 is TGTGCCAGCAGCCAACGGGATGGATACACTGAAGCTTTCTTT. Translating it yields CASSQRDGYTEAFF.

The chain combines TRBV9 with TRBJ2-7; weak D call: TRBD2 (6 bases). Looked up from germline, CDR1 is SGDLS and CDR2 is YYNGEE. With 5 bases removed from V and 3 bases from J, the gap between germline ends came to 18 bases. The CDR3 is 15 amino acids. The CDR3 region is CASSVGRGLGYEQYF. As DNA, the CDR3 is TGTGCCAGCAGTGTCGGGCGGGGCTTGGGCTACGAGCAGTACTTC. The full variable domain, in which reference TRBV9 and TRBJ2-7 provide the parts outside the CDR3, is DSGVTQTPKHLITATGQRVTLRCSPRSGDLSVYWYQQSLDQGLQFLIQYYNGEERAKGNILERFSAQQFPDLHSELNLSSLELGDSALYFCASSVGRGLGYEQYFGPGTRLTVT.

The rearrangement links TRBV7-8 to TRBJ2-7; tentative D call: TRBD1 (6 bases). The V end was cut by 1 base, the J end by 2 bases, with 12 bases between. This CDR3 is built from 15 residues. The germline V gene encodes CDR1 SGHVS and CDR2 FQNEAQ. In DNA form, the CDR3 reads TGTGCCAGCAGCTTAGAGAGGACAGCGGCCTACGAGCAGTACTTC. Translating gives CASSLERTAAYEQYF.

This chain uses TRBV9 with TRBJ2-1, with TRBD1 matching over 7 bases. This CDR3 is 16 amino acids long. V shed 1 base, J shed 0 bases, and the junction held 4 bases outside the gene matches. Germline loops: CDR1 SGDLS, CDR2 YYNGEE. The DNA for the CDR3 is TGTGCCAGCAGCGTATACGGGGACAGCTCCTACAATGAGCAGTTCTTC. It codes for CASSVYGDSSYNEQFF.

The V gene is TRBV10-3, the J gene TRBJ2-7; unclear D gene. The CDR3 runs to 15 residues. Trimming stripped 0 bases from V and 3 bases from J, with 12 bases between. Germline V gene sequence: CDR1 ENHRY, CDR2 SYGVKD. The CDR3 DNA sequence: TGTGCCATCAGTGAGTCGGATAGCCGGAACTACGAGCAGTACTTC. It translates to CAISESDSRNYEQYF.

The gene calls are TRBV6-1 and TRBJ1-1; a weak D match, TRBD1 (5 bases). CDR1 MNHNS and CDR2 SASEGT come from the germline V gene. V was shortened by 2 bases and J by 0 bases, with 10 bases between the two germline ends. The CDR3 runs to 15 residues. The CDR3 coding sequence is TGTGCCAGCAGTGAATGGGGGGGAATGAACACTGAAGCTTTCTTT. This encodes CASSEWGGMNTEAFF.

The V gene is TRBV6-1, the J gene TRBJ2-6, with D perhaps TRBD2 (6 bases). This CDR3 region has 18 residues. CDR1 MNHNS and CDR2 SASEGT come from the germline V gene. Trimming shortened V by 4 bases and J by 1 base, and 17 bases separated the two germline ends. Here the CDR3 DNA reads TGTGCCAGCAGTGCCACCTACGGGGGTATGTCTGGGGCCAACGTCCTGACTTTC. It yields the protein CASSATYGGMSGANVLTF.

This chain connects TRBV5-1 to TRBJ1-5; 10 bases fit TRBD1. J gave up 10 bases and V 2 bases, and 6 bases lay outside the gene matches. The CDR3 spans 14 residues. Looked up from germline, CDR1 is SGHRS and CDR2 is YFSETQ. The CDR3, as DNA: TGCGCCAGCAGCTTCGGACAGGGGGGATTTCCCCAGCATTTT. It translates to CASSFGQGGFPQHF.

J is TRBJ2-1 and V is TRBV7-6, with 12 bases that match TRBD2. CDR3 length: 18 amino acids. Looked up from germline, CDR1 is SGHVS and CDR2 is FNYEAQ. The trim removed 6 bases at V and 4 bases at J, leaving 13 bases unmatched. The CDR3 spells CASSSQPGLAGPYNEQFF. As DNA, the CDR3 is TGTGCCAGCAGTTCCCAACCGGGACTAGCGGGCCCGTACAATGAGCAGTTCTTC.

V gene TRBV2 combines with J gene TRBJ1-4, with D perhaps matching TRBD1 (5 bases). The V end was cut by 5 bases, the J end by 8 bases, with 12 bases between. Germline values: CDR1 SNHLY, CDR2 FYNNEI. CDR3 length: 13 residues. This CDR3 is CASSPGLAEKLFF. CDR3 sequence (DNA): TGTGCCAGCAGTCCAGGGTTGGCCGAAAAACTGTTTTTT. The variable domain in full, completed from reference TRBV2 and TRBJ1-4, reads EPEVTQTPSHQVTQMGQEVILRCVPISNHLYFYWYRQILGQKVEFLVSFYNNEISEKSEIFDDQFSVERPDGSNFTLKIRSTKLEDSAMYFCASSPGLAEKLFFGSGTQLSVL.

The V gene is TRBV6-5, the J gene TRBJ1-2; a weak D match, TRBD1 (5 bases). Deletions cut 2 bases from V and 8 bases from J, with 12 bases between. Germline lookup yields CDR1 MNHEY and CDR2 SVGAGI. The CDR3 spans 13 residues. As DNA, the CDR3 is TGTGCCAGCAGTTACATTGGGGCTGGAGGCTACACCTTC. Protein: CASSYIGAGGYTF.

The chain combines TRBV10-1 with TRBJ2-2, with D tentatively TRBD1 (5 bases). The CDR3 is 14 residues long. Germline lookup yields CDR1 WNHNN and CDR2 SYGVQD (reference sequence). V dropped 7 bases and J dropped 0 bases, with 9 bases sitting between them. The CDR3 is CASIRTPNTGELFF. The CDR3 DNA sequence: TGCGCCAGCATTCGGACACCGAACACCGGGGAGCTGTTTTTT.

This chain joins TRBV6-2 or TRBV6-3 and TRBJ2-1, with a possible D match to TRBD1 (5 bases). CDR1 and CDR2 (germline): MNHEY, SVGEGT. The length of the CDR3 is 13 residues. The germline V and J ends were trimmed by 2 bases and 6 bases, with 8 bases remaining between them. As DNA, the CDR3 is TGTGCCAGCAGTTACACAGGAATCAATGAGCAGTTCTTC. Translating gives CASSYTGINEQFF.

This clone appeared once. J is TRBJ1-1 and V is TRBV23-1; 9 bases are a match to TRBD1. TRBV23-1 has ORF status, its function being uncertain. The V and J ends lost 1 base and 0 bases, in that order; junction bases with no gene match: 9. This CDR3 has 18 residues. CDR3 sequence: CASSQFPRTGAMNTEAFF. In nucleotides, the CDR3 is TGCGCCAGCAGTCAATTCCCTCGGACAGGGGCCATGAACACTGAAGCTTTCTTT.

There are a few counts of this clone. The chain recombines TRBV5-6 with TRBJ2-1; 8 nucleotides match TRBD2. Germline CDR1 and CDR2: SGHDT and YYEEEE. V shed 6 bases and J 4 bases; nucleotides not matched to a gene: 12. This CDR3 is 16 amino acids long. The CDR3 nucleotides are TGTGCCAGCATCCCCCTGGTTCGCGGGAGGTACAATGAGCAGTTCTTC. Encoded protein: CASIPLVRGRYNEQFF.

This clone came up a few times. The chain carries TRBV5-1 and TRBJ2-5; D may be TRBD1 (5 bases). Germline V gene sequence: CDR1 SGHRS, CDR2 YFSETQ. V lost 4 bases and J 5 bases, leaving 12 bases between the germline ends. This CDR3 spans 13 amino acids. The CDR3: CASSPGHIETQYF. Written as DNA, the CDR3 is TGCGCCAGCAGCCCAGGACATATTGAGACCCAGTACTTC.